This paragraph reports one T cell receptor (beta chain). Its antigen is undetermined. Employing constant-segment primers, 5'RACE generated TCR alpha and TCR beta cDNA libraries bearing sample barcodes and UMIs. TCRdb ran MiXCR on the 5' RACE reads and lists one entry per CDR3 protein. Of around 510,000 distinct CDR3 sequences in the sample, less than 25% are singletons; the top ten hold 7% to 9%. CDR1 is MNHEY, CDR2 SVGEGT, per germline. The germline V and J ends were trimmed by 2 bases and 1 base, with 5 bases remaining between them. The CDR3 length is 13 residues. These data belong to a study of T-cell memory formation after mild COVID-19. The overall study: TCR clusters largely stayed donor specific. Study results and caveats: Later expanders leaned toward CD4+, whereas clones contracting from day 15 to 85 were balanced CD4/CD8. The study detected some responding clones in pre-infection memory, suggesting cross-reactive memory joined.

V gene TRBV6-2 or TRBV6-3 combines with J gene TRBJ1-1; D unresolved. The sequence came from an adult woman who had mild COVID-19 (a few samples of this study predate the infection). Cell type and time point are not known. Sequencing was carried out using PBMCs or a T cell subset sorted from them (not recorded which). CDR3 in amino acids: CASSYAENTEAFF. The CDR3 DNA follows: TGTGCCAGCAGTTACGCAGAGAACACTGAAGCTTTCTTT.